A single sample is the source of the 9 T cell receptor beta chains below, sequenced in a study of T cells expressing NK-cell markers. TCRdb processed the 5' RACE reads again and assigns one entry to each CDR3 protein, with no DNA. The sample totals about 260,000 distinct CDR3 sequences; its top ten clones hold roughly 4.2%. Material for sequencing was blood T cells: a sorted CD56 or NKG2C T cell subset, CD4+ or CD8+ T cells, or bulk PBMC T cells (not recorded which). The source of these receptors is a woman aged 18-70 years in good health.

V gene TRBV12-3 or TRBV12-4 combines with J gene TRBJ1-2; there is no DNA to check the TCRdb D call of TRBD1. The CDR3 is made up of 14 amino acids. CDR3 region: CASSSQGLWYGYTF.

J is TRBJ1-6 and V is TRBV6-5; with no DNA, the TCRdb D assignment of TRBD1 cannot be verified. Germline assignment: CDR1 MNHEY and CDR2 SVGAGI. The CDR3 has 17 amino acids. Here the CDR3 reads CASSSQTGREKGSPLHF.

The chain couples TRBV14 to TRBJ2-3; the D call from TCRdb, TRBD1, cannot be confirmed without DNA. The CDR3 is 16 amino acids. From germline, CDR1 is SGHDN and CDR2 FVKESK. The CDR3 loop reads CASSQDRGEWADTQYF.

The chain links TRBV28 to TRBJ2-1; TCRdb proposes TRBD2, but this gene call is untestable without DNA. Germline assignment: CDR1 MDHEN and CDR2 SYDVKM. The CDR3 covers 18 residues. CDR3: CASSLEGTRRLGRNEQFF.

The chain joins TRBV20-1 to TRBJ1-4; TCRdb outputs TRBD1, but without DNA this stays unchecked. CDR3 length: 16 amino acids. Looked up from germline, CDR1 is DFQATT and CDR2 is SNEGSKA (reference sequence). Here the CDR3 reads CSARVRSGTLNEKLFF.

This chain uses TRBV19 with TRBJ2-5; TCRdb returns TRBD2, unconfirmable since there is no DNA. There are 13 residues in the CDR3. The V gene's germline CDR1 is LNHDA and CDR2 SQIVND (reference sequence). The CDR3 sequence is CASSIEEGPSQYF.

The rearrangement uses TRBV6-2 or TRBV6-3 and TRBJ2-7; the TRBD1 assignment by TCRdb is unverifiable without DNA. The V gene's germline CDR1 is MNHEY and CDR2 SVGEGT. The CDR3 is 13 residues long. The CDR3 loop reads CASSYPQGSEQYF.

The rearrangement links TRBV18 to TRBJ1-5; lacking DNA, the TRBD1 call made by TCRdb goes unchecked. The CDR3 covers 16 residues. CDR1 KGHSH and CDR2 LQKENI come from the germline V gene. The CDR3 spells CASSDTRGGGNQPQHF.

CDR3 residues: CASSLWDRQTQYF. The rearrangement links TRBV12-3 or TRBV12-4 to TRBJ2-5; TCRdb's D call, TRBD1, is unchecked because there is no DNA. The CDR3 loop spans 13 amino acids.